These 7 T cell receptor beta chains share one sample of origin, sequenced in a study of blood T cell repertoires in COVID-19. TCRdb keeps only in-frame clones here, not all; method: immunoSEQ multiplex PCR. The sample carries over 250,000 clones, 88% recorded once. The sequenced sample was PBMCs or T cells enriched from blood (not recorded which). These receptors all come from a woman in her fifties or sixties who had recovered from COVID-19.

This rearrangement joins TRBV18 to TRBJ1-1; weak D call: TRBD1 (6 bases). The CDR3 is 17 residues long. Deletions cut 6 bases from V and 0 bases from J, with 20 bases between. Germline V gene data show CDR1 as KGHSH and CDR2 as LQKENI. As DNA, the CDR3 is TGTGCCAGCTCGCCGTTCCGGGACACCAACATGAACACTGAAGCTTTCTTT. It yields the protein CASSPFRDTNMNTEAFF.

V and J are TRBV10-3 and TRBJ2-3; 14 positions agree with TRBD2. V lost 3 bases to trimming and J lost 3 bases; unmatched junction nucleotides: 11. CDR1 ENHRY and CDR2 SYGVKD come from the germline V gene. The CDR3 is made up of 19 amino acids. CDR3 coding DNA: TGTGCCATCAGTGACCCTCACGGGACTAGCGGGAGTCAGACAGATACGCAGTATTTT. Protein: CAISDPHGTSGSQTDTQYF.

The CDR3 DNA is TGTGCCAGCAGGGCTAGGACAGGGGGGATCGGCGAGCAGTACTTC. Residues: CASRARTGGIGEQYF. The J gene is TRBJ2-7, the V gene TRBV6-5; 10 positions match TRBD1. Trimming took 6 bases from V and 6 from J; bases not matched to a gene: 11. Germline values: CDR1 MNHEY, CDR2 SVGAGI. The CDR3 extends over 15 amino acids.

The genes are TRBV27 and TRBJ2-7, with 9 bases aligning to TRBD1. The ends lost 3 bases at V and 0 bases at J; junction bases unmatched: 6. The CDR3 spans 16 residues. CDR1 and CDR2 from the germline V gene are MNHEY and SMNVEV (reference sequence). The CDR3 loop reads CASSFLPGQGSYEQYF. The CDR3 DNA sequence: TGTGCCAGCAGTTTCTTACCGGGACAGGGCTCCTACGAGCAGTACTTC.

This chain uses TRBV28 with TRBJ2-1; 9 bases align to TRBD2. CDR3 length equals 15 residues. V shed 5 bases, J shed 0 bases, and the junction held 2 bases outside the gene matches. From germline, CDR1 is MDHEN and CDR2 SYDVKM. The DNA for the CDR3 is TGTGCCAGCAGTCGAGCGGGAGGCTCCTACAATGAGCAGTTCTTC. Translated, it gives CASSRAGGSYNEQFF. Supplemented by reference TRBV28 and TRBJ2-1, the full variable domain reads DVKVTQSSRYLVKRTGEKVFLECVQDMDHENMFWYRQDPGLGLRLIYFSYDVKMKEKGDIPEGYSVSREKKERFSLILESASTNQTSMYLCASSRAGGSYNEQFFGPGTRLTVL.

The V call is TRBV27, the J call TRBJ2-7; 7 bases are a match to TRBD1. The length of the CDR3 is 15 residues. The germline V gene encodes CDR1 MNHEY and CDR2 SMNVEV (reference sequence). The V gene end was trimmed by 4 bases and the J gene end by 0 bases; junction bases not matched to a gene: 6. The CDR3 DNA sequence: TGTGCCAGCAGTTCGGACAGGACCCTCTCCTACGAGCAGTACTTC. It specifies CASSSDRTLSYEQYF.

This sequence joins TRBV19 and TRBJ2-1; TRBD2 matches 8 bases. The germline V gene encodes CDR1 LNHDA and CDR2 SQIVND (reference sequence). CDR3 size: 15 residues. The V segment lost 6 bases and the J segment 7 bases; nucleotides outside the gene matches: 11. CDR3 sequence (DNA): TGTGCCAGTAGCATCGGGAGGGCCCAGTCGAATGAGCAGTTCTTC. Amino acid sequence: CASSIGRAQSNEQFF.